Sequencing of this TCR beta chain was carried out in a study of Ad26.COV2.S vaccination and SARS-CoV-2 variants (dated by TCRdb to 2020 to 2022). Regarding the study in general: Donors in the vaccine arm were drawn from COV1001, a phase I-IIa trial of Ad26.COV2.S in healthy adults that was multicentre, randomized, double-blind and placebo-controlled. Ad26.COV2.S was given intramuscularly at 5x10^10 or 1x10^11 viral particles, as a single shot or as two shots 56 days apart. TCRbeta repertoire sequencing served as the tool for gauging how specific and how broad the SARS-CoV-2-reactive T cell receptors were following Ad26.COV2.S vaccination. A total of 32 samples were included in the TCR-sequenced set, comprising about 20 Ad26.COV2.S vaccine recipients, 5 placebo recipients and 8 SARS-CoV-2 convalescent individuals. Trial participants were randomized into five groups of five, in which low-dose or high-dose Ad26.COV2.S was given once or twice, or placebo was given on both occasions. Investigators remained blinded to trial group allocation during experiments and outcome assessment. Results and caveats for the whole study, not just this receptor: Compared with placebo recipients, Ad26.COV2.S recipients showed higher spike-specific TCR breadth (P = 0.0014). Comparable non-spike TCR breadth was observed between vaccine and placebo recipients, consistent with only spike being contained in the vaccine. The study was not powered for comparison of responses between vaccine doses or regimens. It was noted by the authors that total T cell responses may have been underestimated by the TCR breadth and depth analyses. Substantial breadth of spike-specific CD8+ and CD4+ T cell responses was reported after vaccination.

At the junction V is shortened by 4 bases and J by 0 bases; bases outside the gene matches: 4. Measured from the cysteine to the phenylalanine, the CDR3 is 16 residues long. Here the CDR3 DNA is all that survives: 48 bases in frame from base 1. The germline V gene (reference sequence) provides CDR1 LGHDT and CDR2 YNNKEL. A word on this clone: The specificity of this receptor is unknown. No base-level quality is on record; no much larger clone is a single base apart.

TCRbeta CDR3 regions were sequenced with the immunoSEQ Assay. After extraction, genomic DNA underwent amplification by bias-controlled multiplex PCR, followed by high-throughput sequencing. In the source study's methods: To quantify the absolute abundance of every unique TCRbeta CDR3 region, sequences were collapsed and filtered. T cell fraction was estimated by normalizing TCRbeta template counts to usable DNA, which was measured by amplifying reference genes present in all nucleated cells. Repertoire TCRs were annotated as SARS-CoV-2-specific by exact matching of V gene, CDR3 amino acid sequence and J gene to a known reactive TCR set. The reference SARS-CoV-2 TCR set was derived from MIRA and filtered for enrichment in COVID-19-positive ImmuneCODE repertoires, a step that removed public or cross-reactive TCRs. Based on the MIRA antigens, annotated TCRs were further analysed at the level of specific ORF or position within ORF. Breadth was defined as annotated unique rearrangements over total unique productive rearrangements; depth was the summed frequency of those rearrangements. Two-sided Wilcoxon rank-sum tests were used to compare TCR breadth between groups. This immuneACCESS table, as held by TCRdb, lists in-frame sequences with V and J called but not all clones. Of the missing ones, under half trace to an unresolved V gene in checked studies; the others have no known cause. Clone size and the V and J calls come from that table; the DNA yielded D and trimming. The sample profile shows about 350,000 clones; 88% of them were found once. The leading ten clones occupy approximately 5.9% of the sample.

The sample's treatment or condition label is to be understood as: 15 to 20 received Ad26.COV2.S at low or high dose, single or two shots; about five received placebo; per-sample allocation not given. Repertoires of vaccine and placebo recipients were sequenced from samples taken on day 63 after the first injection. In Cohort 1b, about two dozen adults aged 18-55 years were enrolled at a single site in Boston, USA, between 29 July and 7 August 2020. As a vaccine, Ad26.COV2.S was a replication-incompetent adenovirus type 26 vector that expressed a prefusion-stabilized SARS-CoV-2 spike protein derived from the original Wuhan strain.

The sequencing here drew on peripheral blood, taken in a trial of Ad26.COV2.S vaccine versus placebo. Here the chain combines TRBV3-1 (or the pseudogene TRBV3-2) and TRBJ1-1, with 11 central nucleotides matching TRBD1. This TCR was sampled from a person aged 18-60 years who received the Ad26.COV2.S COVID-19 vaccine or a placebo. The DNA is TGTGCCAGCAGCCCTGGGACAGGGGGGATGAACACTGAAGCTTTCTTT. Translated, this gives CASSPGTGGMNTEAFF.